These 2 T cell receptor beta chains were sequenced from one sample in a study of blood T cells in healthy people across ages. Combining a sample-barcoded 5' primer with a J-beta primer mix, a second PCR ran for 7 to 11 cycles. TCRdb re-called the 5' RACE reads through MiXCR, storing one row per CDR3 protein. This sample has around 1,600,000 distinct CDR3 sequences; about 45% occur once, and the top ten carry about 3.8%. Material: blood. These receptors were collected from a woman aged 18 to 35 in good health.

This chain joins TRBV2 and TRBJ2-3; D possibly corresponds to TRBD2 (7 bases). The CDR3 extends over 15 amino acids. Germline values: CDR1 SNHLY, CDR2 FYNNEI. Trimming left V 5 bases short and J 5 bases short, with 17 bases between. For the CDR3, the DNA is TGTGCCAGCAGTAAGCGTAGGGGGGGGCAAGATACGCAGTATTTT. Encoded protein: CASSKRRGGQDTQYF.

This rearrangement joins TRBV6-2 or TRBV6-3 to TRBJ2-1, with unresolved D. V lost 9 bases and J 5 bases, leaving 23 bases between the germline ends. Germline lookup yields CDR1 MNHEY and CDR2 SVGEGT. The CDR3 totals 16 residues. CDR3 coding DNA: TGTGCCAGTATTAAAAGCCTCCGAGGATGGAACAATGAGCAGTTCTTC. Translation gives CASIKSLRGWNNEQFF.